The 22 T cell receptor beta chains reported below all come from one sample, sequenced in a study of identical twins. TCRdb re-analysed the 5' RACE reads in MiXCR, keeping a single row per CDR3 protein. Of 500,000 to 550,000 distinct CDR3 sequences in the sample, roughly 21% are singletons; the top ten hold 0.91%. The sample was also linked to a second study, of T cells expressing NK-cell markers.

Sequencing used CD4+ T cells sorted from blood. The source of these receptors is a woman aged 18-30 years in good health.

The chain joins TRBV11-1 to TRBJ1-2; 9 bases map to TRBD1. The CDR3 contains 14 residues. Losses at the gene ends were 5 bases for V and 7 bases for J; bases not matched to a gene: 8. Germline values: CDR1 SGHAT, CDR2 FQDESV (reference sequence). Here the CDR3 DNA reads TGTGCCAGCAGCCGACTCGGGACAGGGTTTGGCTACACCTTC. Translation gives CASSRLGTGFGYTF.

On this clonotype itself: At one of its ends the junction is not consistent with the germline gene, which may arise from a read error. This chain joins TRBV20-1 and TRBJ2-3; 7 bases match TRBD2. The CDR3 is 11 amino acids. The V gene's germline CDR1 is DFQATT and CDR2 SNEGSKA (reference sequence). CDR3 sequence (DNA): TGCAGTACTAGCGGCACAGATACGCAGTATTTT. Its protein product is CSTSGTDTQYF.

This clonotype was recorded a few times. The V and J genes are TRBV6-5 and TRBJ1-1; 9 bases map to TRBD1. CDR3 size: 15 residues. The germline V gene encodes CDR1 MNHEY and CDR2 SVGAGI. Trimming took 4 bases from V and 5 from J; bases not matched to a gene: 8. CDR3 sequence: CASSWTGTGRTEAFF. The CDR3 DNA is TGTGCCAGCAGTTGGACCGGGACAGGGCGGACTGAAGCTTTCTTT.

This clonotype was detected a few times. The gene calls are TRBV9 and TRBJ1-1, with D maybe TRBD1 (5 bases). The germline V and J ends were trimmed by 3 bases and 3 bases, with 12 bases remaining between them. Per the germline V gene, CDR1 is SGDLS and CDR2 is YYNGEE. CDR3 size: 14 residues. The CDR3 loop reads CASSGSGGHTEAFF. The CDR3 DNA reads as TGTGCCAGCAGCGGATCCGGGGGACACACTGAAGCTTTCTTT.

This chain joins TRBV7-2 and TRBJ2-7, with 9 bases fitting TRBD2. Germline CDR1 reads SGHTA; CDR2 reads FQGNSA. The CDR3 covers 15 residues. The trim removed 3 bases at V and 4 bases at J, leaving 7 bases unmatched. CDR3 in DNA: TGTGCCAGCAGCTTTCCGACTAGCGGAAATTACGAGCAGTACTTC. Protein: CASSFPTSGNYEQYF.

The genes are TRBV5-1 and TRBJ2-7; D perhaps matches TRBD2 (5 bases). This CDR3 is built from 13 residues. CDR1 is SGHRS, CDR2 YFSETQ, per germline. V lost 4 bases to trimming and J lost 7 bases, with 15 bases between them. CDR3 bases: TGCGCCAGCAGCAGGCGGGCAGGAGAAGAGCAGTACTTC. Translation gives CASSRRAGEEQYF.

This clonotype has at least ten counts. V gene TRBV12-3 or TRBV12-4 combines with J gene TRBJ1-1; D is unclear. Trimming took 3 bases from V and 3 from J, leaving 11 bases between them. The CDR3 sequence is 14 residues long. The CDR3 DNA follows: TGTGCCAGCAGTTTCCCGGGAGGTGACACTGAAGCTTTCTTT. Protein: CASSFPGGDTEAFF.

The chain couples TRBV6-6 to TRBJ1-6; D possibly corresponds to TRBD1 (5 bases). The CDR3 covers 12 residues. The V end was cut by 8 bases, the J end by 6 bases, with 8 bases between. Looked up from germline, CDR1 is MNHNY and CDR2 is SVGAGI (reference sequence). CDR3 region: CASGHFNSPLHF. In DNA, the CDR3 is TGTGCCAGCGGACACTTTAATTCACCCCTCCACTTT.

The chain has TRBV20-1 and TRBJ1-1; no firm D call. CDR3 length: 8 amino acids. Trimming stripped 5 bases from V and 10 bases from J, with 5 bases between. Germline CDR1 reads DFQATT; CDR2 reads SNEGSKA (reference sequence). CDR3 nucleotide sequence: TGCAGTGCTGGAGGAGCTTTCTTT. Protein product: CSAGGAFF.

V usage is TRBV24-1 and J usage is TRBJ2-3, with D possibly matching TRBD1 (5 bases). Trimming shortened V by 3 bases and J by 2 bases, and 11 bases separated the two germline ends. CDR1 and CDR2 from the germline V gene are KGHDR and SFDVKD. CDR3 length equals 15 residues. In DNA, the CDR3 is TGTGCCACCAGTGATCCGACAGAACTCACAGATACGCAGTATTTT. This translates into CATSDPTELTDTQYF.

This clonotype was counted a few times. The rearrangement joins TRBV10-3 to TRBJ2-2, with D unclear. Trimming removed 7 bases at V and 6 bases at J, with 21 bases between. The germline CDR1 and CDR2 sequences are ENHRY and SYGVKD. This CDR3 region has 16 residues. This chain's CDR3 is CAITIILGRSPGELFF. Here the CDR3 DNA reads TGTGCCATCACCATCATTCTTGGACGGTCACCCGGGGAGCTGTTTTTT.

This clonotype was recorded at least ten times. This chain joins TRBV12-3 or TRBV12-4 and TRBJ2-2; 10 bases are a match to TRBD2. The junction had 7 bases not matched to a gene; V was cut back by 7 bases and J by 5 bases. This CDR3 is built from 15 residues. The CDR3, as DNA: TGTGCCAGCACCTTGATAGCGGGGGGTACCGGGGAGCTGTTTTTT. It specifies CASTLIAGGTGELFF.

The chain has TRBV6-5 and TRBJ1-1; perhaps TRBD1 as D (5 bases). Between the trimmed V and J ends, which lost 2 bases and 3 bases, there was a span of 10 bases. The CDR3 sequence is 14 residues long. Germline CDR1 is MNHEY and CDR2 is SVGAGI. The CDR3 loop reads CASSYGGDYTEAFF. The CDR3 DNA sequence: TGTGCCAGCAGTTACGGAGGGGATTACACTGAAGCTTTCTTT.

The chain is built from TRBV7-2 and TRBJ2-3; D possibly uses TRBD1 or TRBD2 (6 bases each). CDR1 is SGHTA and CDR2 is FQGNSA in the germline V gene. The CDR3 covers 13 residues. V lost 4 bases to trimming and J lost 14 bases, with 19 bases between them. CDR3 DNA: TGTGCCAGCAGCTCCACAGGGACTGACGTTAGGTATTTT. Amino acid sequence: CASSSTGTDVRYF.

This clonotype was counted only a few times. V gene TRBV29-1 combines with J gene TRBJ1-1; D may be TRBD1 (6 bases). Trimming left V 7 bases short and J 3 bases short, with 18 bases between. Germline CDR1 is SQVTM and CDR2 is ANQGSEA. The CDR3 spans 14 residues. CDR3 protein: CSALRGYFDTEAFF. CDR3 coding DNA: TGCAGCGCACTGAGGGGGTACTTCGACACTGAAGCTTTCTTT.

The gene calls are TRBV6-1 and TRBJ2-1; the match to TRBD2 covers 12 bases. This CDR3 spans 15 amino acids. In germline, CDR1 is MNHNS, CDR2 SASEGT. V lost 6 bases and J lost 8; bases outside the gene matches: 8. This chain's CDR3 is CASSRPSGRADEQFF. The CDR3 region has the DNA TGTGCCAGCAGCCGCCCTAGCGGGAGGGCGGATGAGCAGTTCTTC.

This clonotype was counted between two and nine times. The CDR3 spells CASSDRGSNIQYF. CDR3 nucleotides: TGCGCCAGCAGCGACAGGGGGTCAAACATTCAGTACTTC. The gene calls are TRBV10-1 and TRBJ2-4, with 9 bases matching TRBD1. The CDR3 has 13 amino acids. Trimming took 6 bases from V and 6 from J; bases not matched to a gene: 3. In germline, CDR1 is WNHNN, CDR2 SYGVQD (reference sequence).

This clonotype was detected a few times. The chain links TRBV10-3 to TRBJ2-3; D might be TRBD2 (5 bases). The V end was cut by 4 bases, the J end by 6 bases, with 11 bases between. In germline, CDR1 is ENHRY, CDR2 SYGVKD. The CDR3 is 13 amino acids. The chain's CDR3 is CAISVREGDTQYF. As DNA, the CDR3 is TGTGCCATCAGTGTCCGGGAAGGGGATACGCAGTATTTT.

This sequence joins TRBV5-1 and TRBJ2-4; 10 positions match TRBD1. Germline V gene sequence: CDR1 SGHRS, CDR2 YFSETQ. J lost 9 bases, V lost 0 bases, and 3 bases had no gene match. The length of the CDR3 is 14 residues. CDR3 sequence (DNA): TGCGCCAGCAGCTTGGAGGGACAGGGGTTCATTCAGTACTTC. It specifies CASSLEGQGFIQYF.

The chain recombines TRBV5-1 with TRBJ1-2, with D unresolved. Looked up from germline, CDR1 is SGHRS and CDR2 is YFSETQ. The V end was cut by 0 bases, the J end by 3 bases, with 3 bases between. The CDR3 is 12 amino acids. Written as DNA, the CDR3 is TGCGCCAGCAGCTTGGCGCACTATGGCTACACCTTC. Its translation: CASSLAHYGYTF.

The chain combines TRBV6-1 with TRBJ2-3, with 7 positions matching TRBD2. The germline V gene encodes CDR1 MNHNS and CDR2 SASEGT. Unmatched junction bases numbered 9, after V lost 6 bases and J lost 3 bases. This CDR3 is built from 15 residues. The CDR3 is CASRWAGEVTDTQYF. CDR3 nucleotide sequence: TGTGCCAGCAGATGGGCGGGGGAGGTGACAGATACGCAGTATTTT.

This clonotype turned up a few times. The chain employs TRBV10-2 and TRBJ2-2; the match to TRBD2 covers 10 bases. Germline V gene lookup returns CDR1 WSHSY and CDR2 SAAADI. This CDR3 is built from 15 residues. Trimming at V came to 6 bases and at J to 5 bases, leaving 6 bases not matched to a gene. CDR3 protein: CASRLAGGGTGELFF. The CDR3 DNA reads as TGCGCCAGCAGATTAGCGGGAGGCGGGACCGGGGAGCTGTTTTTT.